Listed below are T cell receptor beta chains from one sample, sequenced in a study of cytomegalovirus exposure and HLA in healthy donors. The data were produced by immunoSEQ multiplex PCR, yet TCRdb's version contains in-frame clones alone and is incomplete. The table has approximately 130,000 clones, approximately 90% seen once. Sequencing was carried out using PBMCs. These receptors were obtained from a young woman in good health and CMV-seronegative. Both conserved end residues are part of each CDR3. A D gene is named only where the DNA matches it firmly. Only part of the rows carry a size: once, few, many, or a class if the clone is expanded.

clone_size d_call j_call v_call cdr3_nt cdr3_aa
- - TRBJ2-1 TRBV5-1 TGCGCCAGCAGCTTGGCGGGAAGCTCCTACAATGAGCAGTTCTTC CASSLAGSSYNEQFF
- - TRBJ2-3 TRBV21-1 TGTGCCAGCAAAACGGGAGCACTGGATACGCAGTATTTT CASKTGALDTQYF
- - TRBJ1-5 TRBV9 TGTGCCAGCAGCCCCCGAGGATATGAGGGCACTAGCAATCAGCCCCAGCATTTT CASSPRGYEGTSNQPQHF
- - TRBJ2-7 TRBV18 TGTGCCAGCTCACCAGCGTTTGACAGGAACCACGAGCAGTACTTC CASSPAFDRNHEQYF
- - TRBJ1-5 TRBV30 TGTGCCTGGAGTTCGGGGGGTAATCAGCCCCAGCATTTT CAWSSGGNQPQHF
- - TRBJ1-2 TRBV27 TGTGCCAGCAGTTCTGGGGGGGGAGGCAAAGGCTACACCTTC CASSSGGGGKGYTF
- TRBD1 TRBJ2-5 TRBV7-8 TGTGCCAGCAGCCCTCGGACAGGGCAAGAGACCCAGTACTTC CASSPRTGQETQYF
once - TRBJ2-2 TRBV14 TGTGCCAGCAGCCAGGAGGGACAGCTTCCCTTCGTTAACACCGGGGAGCTGTTTTTT CASSQEGQLPFVNTGELFF
- - TRBJ1-4 TRBV19 TGTGCCAGTCAGGTAGGAAAACTGTTTTTT CASQVGKLFF
- TRBD2 TRBJ2-7 TRBV11-2 TGTGCCAGCAGCTCCCGGGGCGGGAGGAGGTACGAGCAGTACTTC CASSSRGGRRYEQYF
- TRBD2 TRBJ2-1 TRBV28 TGTGCCAGCAGTTCTGGGACTACGTACAAGGAGCAGTTCTTC CASSSGTTYKEQFF
- - TRBJ1-3 TRBV6-5 TGTGCCAGCAGTTACGGGGGAGGGTCCTCTGGAAACACCATATATTTT CASSYGGGSSGNTIYF
- TRBD2 TRBJ2-1 TRBV5-1 TGCGCCAGCGGAATCCCGAGGACTAGCGGGAGCCATGAGCAGTTCTTC CASGIPRTSGSHEQFF
- - TRBJ1-3 TRBV5-5 TGTGCCAGCAGGGTCGGACAGCCGAACTCTGGAAACACCATATATTTT CASRVGQPNSGNTIYF
- TRBD1 TRBJ1-2 TRBV18 TGTGCCAGCTCTCAAGCTCTTAAGGACAGGGTGGACTATGGCTACACCTTC CASSQALKDRVDYGYTF
- TRBD2 TRBJ2-3 TRBV6-1 TGTGCCAGCAGTGAAAAAAGTCTAGCGGGGGGGCCGACAGATACGCAGTATTTT CASSEKSLAGGPTDTQYF
once - TRBJ1-2 TRBV13 TGTGCCAGCAGCGGAACTACCGGACAGCACTTAGCCCATGGCTACACCTTC CASSGTTGQHLAHGYTF
- TRBD1 TRBJ2-3 TRBV7-2 TGTGCCAGCAGCAACCAACAGGGGCTCCTCACAGATACGCAGTATTTT CASSNQQGLLTDTQYF
- TRBD2 TRBJ2-1 TRBV4-3 TGCGCCAGCAGCCCTAGCGGCCTTTCCTACAATGAGCAGTTCTTC CASSPSGLSYNEQFF
- - TRBJ2-3 TRBV10-1 TGCGCCAGCAGTGGTCAGGACATCGGCGATACGCAGTATTTT CASSGQDIGDTQYF
- TRBD2 TRBJ2-3 TRBV13 TGTGCCAGCAGCTCTGGGAGGGGCAGTGATGTTAGCACAGATACGCAGTATTTT CASSSGRGSDVSTDTQYF
- - TRBJ2-5 TRBV6-6 TGTGCCAGCAGTTATGTCAGCGGACAAGAGACCCAGTACTTC CASSYVSGQETQYF
once TRBD2 TRBJ2-7 TRBV19 TGTGCCAGTAGTATAGCGGGAGGCCCCCGGGAGCAGTACTTC CASSIAGGPREQYF
- TRBD1 TRBJ1-4 TRBV19 TGTGCCAGTAGGGGGACAGGCCCGTATGAAAAACTGTTTTTT CASRGTGPYEKLFF